The source of this T cell receptor (beta chain) is a study of beta chain features in type 1 diabetes. Isolated RNA was reverse transcribed in full, so expressed TCRB transcripts were sequenced. The protocol was immunoSEQ multiplex PCR, while the TCRdb copy is restricted to in-frame clones and leaves out a portion. This sample carries 450,000 to 600,000 clones, 30% of them seen once, and the ten largest clones take 0.05% to 0.07%. This clone appeared a few times. One junction end does not reproduce the germline sequence, and a read error may be involved. The clonotype originates from a man younger than 30 in good health. Sequences were obtained from naive CD4+ T cells from blood.

The CDR3 loop is CASSQDHGKIVEF. DNA for the CDR3: TGCGCCAGCAGCCAAGATCACGGGAAGATCGTGGAATTT. This chain joins TRBV4-1 and TRBJ1-3; unclear D gene. The germline V gene encodes CDR1 MGHRA and CDR2 YSYEKL. This CDR3 spans 13 amino acids.